Below are 21 T cell receptor beta chains sequenced from a single sample in a study of blood T cell repertoires in COVID-19. Only in-frame clones appear in the TCRdb table, and some are missing; sequencing was by immunoSEQ multiplex PCR. The data show 60,000 or so clones, approximately 88% seen once. Sequencing was performed on peripheral blood. The source is a young man with COVID-19, enrolled during active disease.

The chain employs TRBV28 and TRBJ2-7; weak D call: TRBD1 (6 bases). Germline CDR1 reads MDHEN; CDR2 reads SYDVKM. Deletions cut 6 bases from V and 2 bases from J, with 8 bases between. The CDR3 runs to 12 residues. The CDR3: CASRDRTYEQYF. Here the CDR3 DNA reads TGTGCCAGCAGGGACAGAACCTACGAGCAGTACTTC.

The chain has TRBV19 and TRBJ1-5, with D hard to call. Between the trimmed V and J ends, which lost 7 bases and 3 bases, there was a span of 16 bases. CDR1 and CDR2 from the germline V gene are LNHDA and SQIVND (reference sequence). The CDR3 extends over 15 amino acids. CDR3 nucleotides: TGTGCCAGTACCAAGCCGACGGAGCCCAATCAGCCCCAGCATTTT. The encoded protein is CASTKPTEPNQPQHF. The complete variable domain, with remaining parts taken from reference TRBV19 and TRBJ1-5, reads DGGITQSPKYLFRKEGQNVTLSCEQNLNHDAMYWYRQDPGQGLRLIYYSQIVNDFQKGDIAEGYSVSREKKESFPLTVTSAQKNPTAFYLCASTKPTEPNQPQHFGDGTRLSIL.

This clone has a handful of counts. The V and J genes are TRBV10-3 and TRBJ2-1, with 10 bases lining up with TRBD2. Trimming removed 8 bases from V and 7 bases from J; junction bases left unmatched: 14. The CDR3 runs 16 residues. In germline, CDR1 is ENHRY, CDR2 SYGVKD. CDR3 DNA sequence: TGTGCCATCGTAAGTTCACCGGGACTAGCGACAAATGAGCAGTTCTTC. Translated: CAIVSSPGLATNEQFF.

The CDR3 DNA sequence: TGTGCCAGCAGTCCCCCGGTGCGCCGAGATACGCAGTATTTT. This encodes CASSPPVRRDTQYF. This chain uses TRBV27 with TRBJ2-3; D gene uncertain. This CDR3 contains 14 residues. Germline V gene lookup returns CDR1 MNHEY and CDR2 SMNVEV (reference sequence). The V end was cut by 5 bases, the J end by 5 bases, with 14 bases between.

A remark on this clone: Just one base apart from a much larger clone, this may be a read error. The chain joins TRBV7-2 to TRBJ2-7; tentative D call: TRBD2 (7 bases). Germline V gene lookup returns CDR1 SGHTA and CDR2 FQGNSA. V gave up 11 bases and J gave up 2 bases, with 16 bases separating them. The CDR3 contains 13 residues. The CDR3: CAGGGGDAYEQYF. CDR3 coding DNA: TGTGCCGGAGGGGGGGGAGACGCCTACGAGCAGTACTTC.

The genes are TRBV2 and TRBJ1-1, with a possible D match to TRBD1 (6 bases). Trimming cost V 7 bases and J 0 bases, with 15 bases left between them. The CDR3 spans 15 residues. In germline, CDR1 is SNHLY, CDR2 FYNNEI. The CDR3 DNA is TGTGCCAGCATCCGGGACAAGACTTTGAACACTGAAGCTTTCTTT. The encoded protein is CASIRDKTLNTEAFF.

The chain has TRBV28 and TRBJ1-1; tentatively, D is TRBD1 (6 bases). This CDR3 has 15 amino acids. CDR1 and CDR2 from the germline V gene are MDHEN and SYDVKM. Trimming stripped 3 bases from V and 5 bases from J, with 16 bases between. The CDR3 is CASSFPTGMRTEAFF. The CDR3 DNA follows: TGTGCCAGCAGTTTCCCCACAGGGATGAGAACTGAAGCTTTCTTT.

The chain couples TRBV2 to TRBJ2-7; a weak D match, TRBD1 (5 bases). Per germline, CDR1 SNHLY and CDR2 FYNNEI. The CDR3 contains 13 residues. Trimming pared 7 bases from V and 2 bases from J, leaving 12 bases between. The CDR3 sequence: CASIALGAYEQYF. The DNA for the CDR3 is TGTGCCAGCATTGCCCTAGGGGCCTACGAGCAGTACTTC.

This sequence joins TRBV28 and TRBJ1-4; no clear D gene. This CDR3 is built from 14 residues. With 1 base removed from V and 7 bases from J, the gap between germline ends came to 10 bases. Germline assignment: CDR1 MDHEN and CDR2 SYDVKM. CDR3 nucleotide sequence: TGTGCCAGCAGTTTATTGGAGGGTGGTGAAAAACTGTTTTTT. Translation gives CASSLLEGGEKLFF.

The chain joins TRBV6-6 to TRBJ2-4; weak D call: TRBD2 (6 bases). V lost 9 bases to trimming and J lost 0 bases, with 18 bases between them. The CDR3 has 16 amino acids. Germline V gene data show CDR1 as MNHNY and CDR2 as SVGAGI (reference sequence). The CDR3 bases are TGTGCCAGTCAACCGGGGAGCGGGCTAGCCAAAAACATTCAGTACTTC. Its protein product is CASQPGSGLAKNIQYF.

This chain links TRBV12-3 or TRBV12-4 with TRBJ2-2; the D is unclear. This CDR3 comprises 12 residues. Trimming stripped 3 bases from V and 8 bases from J, with 7 bases between. The CDR3 sequence: CASSFAWGELFF. The CDR3 DNA sequence: TGTGCCAGCAGTTTTGCGTGGGGGGAGCTGTTTTTT.

The CDR3 coding sequence is TGTGCCATCCAGGGGGACAGTAATCAGCCCCAGCATTTT. Amino acid sequence: CAIQGDSNQPQHF. The chain has TRBV10-3 and TRBJ1-5; 7 nucleotides line up with TRBD1. The CDR3 sequence is 13 residues long. Germline CDR1 is ENHRY and CDR2 is SYGVKD. V trimming: 8 bases; J trimming: 4 bases; junction bases outside the gene matches: 5.

The chain recombines TRBV18 with TRBJ1-2, with 9 positions matching TRBD1. V dropped 7 bases and J dropped 4; count of bases not matched to a gene: 7. The CDR3 spans 14 residues. In germline, CDR1 is KGHSH, CDR2 LQKENI. As DNA, the CDR3 is TGTGCCAGCTTACGGGACAGGGAAGGCTATGGCTACACCTTC. Amino acid sequence: CASLRDREGYGYTF.

This clone has only one observation. V usage is TRBV5-8 and J usage is TRBJ2-7, with 7 bases identical to TRBD2. Germline CDR1 reads SGHTS; CDR2 reads YDEGEE. The V and J ends lost 1 base and 3 bases, in that order; junction bases with no gene match: 7. The length of the CDR3 is 15 residues. CDR3 nucleotide sequence: TGTGCCAGCAGCTTGATTGGCGGGACTAACTACGAGCAGTACTTC. It codes for CASSLIGGTNYEQYF.

The rearrangement uses TRBV28 and TRBJ1-4; 7 bases are shared with TRBD1. Germline CDR1 MDHEN, CDR2 SYDVKM. J lost 8 bases, V lost 10 bases, and 10 bases had no gene match. The CDR3 consists of 13 residues. This CDR3 is CAIGTGAREKLFF. For the CDR3, the DNA is TGTGCCATTGGAACAGGGGCAAGGGAAAAACTGTTTTTT.

This clone was seen a handful of times. The V gene is TRBV5-6, the J gene TRBJ1-2, with 8 nucleotides matching TRBD1. Losses at the gene ends were 3 bases for V and 4 bases for J; bases not matched to a gene: 2. The CDR3 sequence is 13 residues long. Germline V gene sequence: CDR1 SGHDT, CDR2 YYEEEE. The CDR3 DNA reads as TGTGCCAGCAGCTCCGGACAGGGCTATGGCTACACCTTC. Its protein product is CASSSGQGYGYTF.

V is TRBV5-5 and J is TRBJ1-2; no firm D call. The CDR3 contains 13 residues. V lost 3 bases to trimming and J lost 7 bases, with 13 bases between them. Per the germline V gene, CDR1 is SGHKS and CDR2 is YYEKEE (reference sequence). The CDR3 loop is CASSSQGRVGYTF. The CDR3 DNA follows: TGTGCCAGCAGCTCCCAAGGGAGGGTTGGCTACACCTTC.

This CDR3 reads CASTSGRQGRYEQYF. CDR3 bases: TGTGCCAGCACTTCGGGGAGACAGGGGCGGTACGAGCAGTACTTC. The chain combines TRBV28 with TRBJ2-7; TRBD1 matches at 8 bases. CDR3 length: 15 residues. Germline V lookup: CDR1 MDHEN, CDR2 SYDVKM. After removal of 7 bases from V and 4 bases from J, the junction contained 12 bases not matched to a gene.

The rearrangement links TRBV6-4 to TRBJ2-4; 9 bases line up with TRBD2. This CDR3 has 14 residues. V lost 9 bases to trimming and J lost 1 base; unmatched junction nucleotides: 4. The germline CDR1 and CDR2 sequences are MRHNA and SNTAGT. CDR3 amino acids: CASQSGRAKNIQYF. CDR3 DNA sequence: TGTGCCAGTCAAAGCGGGAGGGCCAAAAACATTCAGTACTTC.

The chain recombines TRBV19 with TRBJ2-2; no definite D call. V lost 7 bases and J lost 4, with 7 bases in between. Germline-derived CDR1 and CDR2 are LNHDA and SQIVND (reference sequence). The CDR3 loop spans 12 amino acids. CDR3 nucleotides: TGTGCCAGTACTTTCGGCACCGGGGAGCTGTTTTTT. It yields the protein CASTFGTGELFF.

This clone was recorded once. V gene TRBV9 combines with J gene TRBJ2-3; 10 bases are shared with TRBD2. Germline V lookup: CDR1 SGDLS, CDR2 YYNGEE. The CDR3 covers 16 residues. Losses at the gene ends were 0 bases for V and 1 base for J; bases not matched to a gene: 2. The CDR3, as DNA: TGTGCCAGCAGCGTAGAGGGGACTAGCGGCACAGATACGCAGTATTTT. This codes for CASSVEGTSGTDTQYF. Full variable domain (missing parts from reference TRBV9 and TRBJ2-3): DSGVTQTPKHLITATGQRVTLRCSPRSGDLSVYWYQQSLDQGLQFLIQYYNGEERAKGNILERFSAQQFPDLHSELNLSSLELGDSALYFCASSVEGTSGTDTQYFGPGTRLTVL.